The 7 T cell receptor beta chains in this list originate from one sample, sequenced in a study of T cells after yellow fever vaccination. A single record per CDR3 protein comes from TCRdb applying MiXCR to the 5' RACE reads. Of 99,000 or so distinct CDR3 sequences detected, approximately 6.3% appear once; the ten largest clones hold more than 40%. The source was CD8+ T cells sorted from PBMCs, collected 10 days after the yellow fever booster vaccination. These receptors came from a man between 18 and 35 years old who received the YFV17D yellow fever vaccine.

A single count supports this clonotype. The J gene is TRBJ1-2, the V gene TRBV29-1, with 9 nucleotides matching TRBD1. This CDR3 region has 15 residues. The germline V gene has CDR1 SQVTM and CDR2 ANQGSEA. V gave up 7 bases and J gave up 2 bases; unmatched junction bases: 11. The CDR3 loop reads CSAHAGQGMNYGYTF. The CDR3 coding sequence is TGCAGCGCCCACGCTGGACAGGGGATGAACTATGGCTACACCTTC.

The chain employs TRBV27 and TRBJ2-2; a weak D match, TRBD2 (5 bases). The CDR3 is 17 amino acids. CDR1 is MNHEY, CDR2 SMNVEV, per germline (reference sequence). V dropped 2 bases and J dropped 7 bases, with 20 bases sitting between them. CDR3 sequence reads: CASSLIRMFSEGGELFF. The CDR3 DNA is TGTGCCAGCAGTTTAATTCGTATGTTTAGCGAGGGCGGGGAGCTGTTTTTT.

The genes are TRBV7-9 and TRBJ1-6, with no clear D. In germline, CDR1 is SEHNR, CDR2 FQNEAQ (reference sequence). Trimming took off 5 bases at V and 4 bases at J, with 15 bases between the two ends. CDR3 size: 16 residues. CDR3 sequence reads: CASSVNSGAYNSPLHF. DNA for the CDR3: TGTGCCAGCAGCGTGAACTCCGGCGCATATAATTCACCCCTCCACTTT.

This clonotype was counted only a few times. V usage is TRBV30 and J usage is TRBJ2-5; 12 bases match TRBD2. From germline, CDR1 is GTSNPN and CDR2 SVGIG (reference sequence). The junction had 18 bases not matched to a gene; V was cut back by 2 bases and J by 5 bases. CDR3 size: 19 residues. The CDR3 DNA reads as TGTGCCTGGAGTATCGAGGGTCTAGCGGGGGGGCCTTCCGGCGAGACCCAGTACTTC. It translates to CAWSIEGLAGGPSGETQYF.

The sample holds a few counts of this clonotype. The chain recombines TRBV4-3 with TRBJ1-5; tentative D call: TRBD1 (5 bases). Germline V CDR1 and CDR2: LGHNA, YSLEER. Trimming shortened V by 1 base and J by 3 bases, and 10 bases separated the two germline ends. CDR3 size: 15 residues. The chain's CDR3 is CASSQGVGANQPQHF. CDR3 nucleotides: TGCGCCAGCAGCCAAGGGGTCGGGGCCAATCAGCCCCAGCATTTT.

This clonotype has more than one count but fewer than ten. The chain uses TRBV4-2 and TRBJ2-7; TRBD2 might be the D (5 bases). The CDR3 has 13 residues. Germline CDR1 is LGHNA and CDR2 is YNFKEQ. The V and J ends lost 1 base and 2 bases respectively, with 6 bases between them. CDR3 loop: CASSQGLPYEQYF. CDR3 bases: TGTGCCAGCAGCCAAGGACTACCCTACGAGCAGTACTTC.

This clonotype was detected only a few times. V usage is TRBV7-2 and J usage is TRBJ2-2; D not certain. Deletions cut 4 bases from V and 7 bases from J, with 10 bases between. Germline V CDR1 and CDR2: SGHTA, FQGNSA. CDR3 size: 13 residues. This CDR3 is CASSYTPLGELFF. Written as DNA, the CDR3 is TGTGCCAGCAGCTACACCCCCCTCGGGGAGCTGTTTTTT.